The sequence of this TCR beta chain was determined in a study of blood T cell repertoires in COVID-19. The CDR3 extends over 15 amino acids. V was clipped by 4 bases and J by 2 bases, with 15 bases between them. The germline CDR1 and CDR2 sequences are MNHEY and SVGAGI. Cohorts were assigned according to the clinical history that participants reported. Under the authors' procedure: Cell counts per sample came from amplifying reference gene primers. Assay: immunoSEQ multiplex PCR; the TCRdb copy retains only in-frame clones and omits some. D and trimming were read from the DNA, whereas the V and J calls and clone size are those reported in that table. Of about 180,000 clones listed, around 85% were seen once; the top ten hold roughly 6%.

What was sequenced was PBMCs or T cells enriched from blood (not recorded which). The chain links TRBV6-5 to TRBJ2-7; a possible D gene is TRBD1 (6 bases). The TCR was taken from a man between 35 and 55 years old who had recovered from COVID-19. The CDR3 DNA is TGTGCCAGCAGTTCCCTTCTCGAGGGGGCCTACGAGCAGTACTTC. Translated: CASSSLLEGAYEQYF.